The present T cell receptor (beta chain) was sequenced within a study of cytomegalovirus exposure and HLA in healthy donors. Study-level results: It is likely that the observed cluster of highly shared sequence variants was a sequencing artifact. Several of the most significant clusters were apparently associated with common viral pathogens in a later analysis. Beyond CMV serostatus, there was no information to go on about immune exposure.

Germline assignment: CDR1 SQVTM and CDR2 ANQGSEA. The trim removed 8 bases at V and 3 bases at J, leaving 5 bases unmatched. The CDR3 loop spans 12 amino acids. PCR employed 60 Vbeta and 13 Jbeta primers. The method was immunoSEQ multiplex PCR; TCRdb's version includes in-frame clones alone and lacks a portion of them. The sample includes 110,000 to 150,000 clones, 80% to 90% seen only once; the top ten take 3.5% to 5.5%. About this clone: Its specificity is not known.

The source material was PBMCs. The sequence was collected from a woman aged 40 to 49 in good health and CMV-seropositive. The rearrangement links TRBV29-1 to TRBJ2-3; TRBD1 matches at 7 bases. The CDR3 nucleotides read TGCAGCAGAAAGGGGGCTACAGATACGCAGTATTTT. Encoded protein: CSRKGATDTQYF.